These 17 T cell receptor beta chains share one sample of origin, sequenced in a study of T cell repertoires in cytomegalovirus infection. One entry per CDR3 protein results from TCRdb running MiXCR on the reads. The data hold around 330,000 distinct CDR3 sequences, with under 20% observed a single time. The sample was PBMCs. Source of these receptors: a human donor in good health (CMV status not recorded). Some clones in this sample may be carry-over from other donors' samples.

This clonotype was picked up a small number of times. V gene TRBV7-8 combines with J gene TRBJ2-7; D may be TRBD2 (5 bases). Trimming left V 1 base short and J 4 bases short, with 14 bases between. Germline values: CDR1 SGHVS, CDR2 FQNEAQ. This CDR3 has 15 amino acids. CDR3 region: CASSLGAGRLYEQYF. In DNA form, the CDR3 reads TGTGCCAGCAGCTTAGGGGCGGGCAGACTATACGAGCAGTACTTC. Filled out from reference TRBV7-8 and TRBJ2-7, the complete variable domain reads GAGVSQSPRYKVAKRGQDVALRCDPISGHVSLFWYQQALGQGPEFLTYFQNEAQLDKSGLPSDRFFAERPEGSVSTLKIQRTQQEDSAVYLCASSLGAGRLYEQYFGPGTRLTVT.

The table lists this clonotype with many counts. The chain uses TRBV7-2 and TRBJ2-1; D uncertain. From germline, CDR1 is SGHTA and CDR2 FQGNSA. Trimming stripped 3 bases from V and 0 bases from J, with 15 bases between. The CDR3 extends over 17 amino acids. For the CDR3, the DNA is TGTGCCAGCAGCTTCTTCTCCCCTTCGAGCTCCTACAATGAGCAGTTCTTC. It codes for CASSFFSPSSSYNEQFF.

Ten or more counts support this clonotype. V is TRBV7-9 and J is TRBJ2-1, with D perhaps assigned TRBD1 or TRBD2 (5 bases each). This CDR3 spans 13 amino acids. Trimming removed 0 bases from V and 12 bases from J, with 12 bases in between. The germline V gene encodes CDR1 SEHNR and CDR2 FQNEAQ (reference sequence). CDR3 sequence (DNA): TGTGCCAGCAGCTTAGCCCCCGGGACGGCGCAGTTCTTC. It yields the protein CASSLAPGTAQFF.

The sample holds many counts of this clonotype. The rearrangement links TRBV28 to TRBJ2-7; 7 bases fit TRBD2. Trimming at V came to 9 bases and at J to 7 bases, leaving 12 bases not matched to a gene. Germline lookup yields CDR1 MDHEN and CDR2 SYDVKM. This CDR3 region has 13 residues. The CDR3 DNA follows: TGTGCCAGTTCGGGGGGAGGGGTGAGGGAGCAGTACTTC. Its translation: CASSGGGVREQYF.

This chain joins TRBV10-3 and TRBJ2-3, with 15 bases that match TRBD2. With 0 bases clipped from V and 1 base from J, the junction kept 8 bases outside the gene matches. This CDR3 is built from 20 residues. In germline, CDR1 is ENHRY, CDR2 SYGVKD. The chain's CDR3 is CAISESWTSGGALGTDTQYF. In DNA, the CDR3 is TGTGCCATCAGTGAGTCGTGGACTAGCGGGGGGGCACTTGGCACAGATACGCAGTATTTT.

This clonotype was seen a handful of times. The rearrangement joins TRBV20-1 to TRBJ2-3; D may match TRBD1 or TRBD2 (6 bases each). This CDR3 is 14 amino acids long. CDR1 and CDR2 from the germline V gene are DFQATT and SNEGSKA (reference sequence). Trimming removed 4 bases at V and 3 bases at J, with 14 bases between. This chain's CDR3 is CSATTGGFTDTQYF. DNA for the CDR3: TGCAGTGCTACCACCGGGGGCTTTACAGATACGCAGTATTTT.

The chain joins TRBV20-1 to TRBJ1-6; D remains unclear. With 3 bases removed from V and 13 bases from J, the gap between germline ends came to 10 bases. Germline lookup yields CDR1 DFQATT and CDR2 SNEGSKA (reference sequence). The CDR3 sequence is 11 residues long. CDR3 nucleotides: TGCAGTGCTAGTTCGTCTTTCCCCCTCCACTTT. It yields the protein CSASSSFPLHF.

Ten or more counts support this clonotype. V gene TRBV6-6 combines with J gene TRBJ1-1, with TRBD1 identical over 8 bases. Germline V gene lookup returns CDR1 MNHNY and CDR2 SVGAGI (reference sequence). J gave up 2 bases and V 6 bases, and 5 bases lay outside the gene matches. The CDR3 consists of 14 residues. The DNA of the CDR3 is TGTGCCAGCAGGGTCAGGGGGCTAAACACTGAAGCTTTCTTT. Its protein product is CASRVRGLNTEAFF.

This chain connects TRBV28 to TRBJ1-2; D unclear. CDR3 length: 16 amino acids. V gave up 6 bases and J gave up 0 bases, with 17 bases separating them. From germline, CDR1 is MDHEN and CDR2 SYDVKM. CDR3 sequence: CASSLGGVTPNYGYTF. The CDR3 region has the DNA TGTGCCAGCAGCCTGGGCGGCGTAACGCCTAACTATGGCTACACCTTC.

This clonotype was seen many times. The chain joins TRBV20-1 to TRBJ1-2, with D uncertain. V lost 3 bases to trimming and J lost 3 bases, with 14 bases between them. The CDR3 loop spans 14 amino acids. Germline-derived CDR1 and CDR2 are DFQATT and SNEGSKA (reference sequence). In DNA form, the CDR3 reads TGCAGTGCTAGGGAGCGTGGAGGGCACTATGGCTACACCTTC. Its translation: CSARERGGHYGYTF.

This chain links TRBV20-1 with TRBJ1-6; possible D gene TRBD1, 5 bases. This CDR3 has 15 amino acids. V shed 1 base and J shed 0 bases, with 7 bases lying between them. Germline assignment: CDR1 DFQATT and CDR2 SNEGSKA (reference sequence). CDR3 DNA: TGCAGTGCTAGAGGACAGAGCTCCTATAATTCACCCCTCCACTTT. Amino acid sequence: CSARGQSSYNSPLHF.

This clonotype was detected a few times. The chain has TRBV4-2 and TRBJ1-1; D possibly corresponds to TRBD1 (5 bases). V was clipped by 1 base and J by 4 bases, with 10 bases between them. Germline values: CDR1 LGHNA, CDR2 YNFKEQ. The CDR3 loop spans 14 amino acids. For the CDR3, the DNA is TGTGCCAGCAGCCAAGTGGGGGAAGGCACTGAAGCTTTCTTT. Amino acid sequence: CASSQVGEGTEAFF.

The chain has TRBV25-1 and TRBJ1-4; 8 bases line up with TRBD1. Per the germline V gene, CDR1 is MGHDK and CDR2 is SYGVNS. The length of the CDR3 is 16 residues. V was pared by 2 bases and J by 2 bases, with 4 bases of the junction left unmatched. The CDR3 DNA reads TGTGCCAGCAGTGAACAGGGGGCGCGGACTAATGAAAAACTGTTTTTT. Translating gives CASSEQGARTNEKLFF.

This clonotype occurred many times. This chain uses TRBV7-2 with TRBJ1-5, with D possibly TRBD1 on 6 matching bases. V lost 3 bases to trimming and J lost 5 bases, with 8 bases between them. The germline V gene has CDR1 SGHTA and CDR2 FQGNSA. The CDR3 is 13 amino acids. This CDR3 is CASSLDRYQPQHF. For the CDR3, the DNA is TGTGCCAGCAGCTTGGACAGATATCAGCCCCAGCATTTT.

In its sample, this clonotype was seen a few times. The chain couples TRBV20-1 to TRBJ2-7; D is unresolved. Trimming took off 3 bases at V and 0 bases at J, with 9 bases between the two ends. Germline V gene data show CDR1 as DFQATT and CDR2 as SNEGSKA (reference sequence). The CDR3 loop spans 13 amino acids. CDR3 DNA: TGCAGTGCTAGTATACCAAGCTCCTACGAGCAGTACTTC. Amino acids: CSASIPSSYEQYF.

This clonotype has at least ten counts. This chain links TRBV7-8 with TRBJ2-6; D uncertain. Trimming removed 1 base at V and 1 base at J, with 5 bases between. The length of the CDR3 is 15 residues. CDR1 and CDR2 from the germline V gene are SGHVS and FQNEAQ. Here the CDR3 DNA reads TGTGCCAGCAGCTTAGTATATTCTGGGGCCAACGTCCTGACTTTC. Amino acid sequence: CASSLVYSGANVLTF.

This clonotype was counted only a few times. The gene calls are TRBV28 and TRBJ1-2; the D gene is possibly TRBD1 (6 bases). V lost 6 bases to trimming and J lost 7 bases, with 15 bases between them. The CDR3 totals 13 residues. Germline CDR1 reads MDHEN; CDR2 reads SYDVKM. The CDR3 region has the DNA TGTGCCAGCAGCAGGGGCATAACTATTGGCTACACCTTC. This translates into CASSRGITIGYTF.